What follows is one T cell receptor (beta chain) and its context. No antigen is known for it. The data derive from a study of cytomegalovirus exposure and HLA in healthy donors. Study-wide findings and caveats: Looking again later, the authors saw that most CMV-associated TCR beta chains seemed HLA-restricted. Presence/absence analysis assumed near-uniform sequencing depth across donors.

Vbeta (60) and Jbeta (13) primers were used in the PCR. Repertoires were generated with immunoSEQ multiplex PCR, while TCRdb's copy carries only in-frame clones and drops some. The top ten clones hold about 0.4% of a sample with 150,000 to 200,000 clones, about four fifths of them seen once. CDR1 is SEHNR and CDR2 is FQNEAQ in the germline V gene (reference sequence). Trimming took off 4 bases at V and 5 bases at J, with 8 bases between the two ends. The CDR3 has 13 residues. This TCR was recovered from a boy aged 2 to 9 in good health and CMV-seronegative. Sequencing used PBMCs. This chain joins TRBV7-9 and TRBJ1-4; D is uncertain. CDR3 coding DNA: TGTGCCAGCAGCTCTACAGACAATGAAAAACTGTTTTTT. Amino acid sequence: CASSSTDNEKLFF.